The 29 T cell receptor beta chains listed next were all sequenced from one sample in a study of T-cell memory formation after mild COVID-19. Each CDR3 protein is one row after TCRdb ran MiXCR on the 5' RACE reads. The profile shows 430,000 or so distinct CDR3 sequences, nearly 25% of them singletons. Sequencing was carried out using PBMCs or a T cell subset sorted from them (not recorded which). The receptor source for this set is an adult woman who had mild COVID-19 (a few samples of this study predate the infection). Cell type and time point are not known.

J is TRBJ2-1 and V is TRBV7-8; 9 bases align to TRBD2. The ends lost 5 bases at V and 3 bases at J; junction bases unmatched: 8. This CDR3 spans 16 amino acids. Germline V gene lookup returns CDR1 SGHVS and CDR2 FQNEAQ. The CDR3: CASSPLAGLGYNEQFF. CDR3 DNA sequence: TGTGCCAGCAGCCCTCTAGCGGGATTGGGCTACAATGAGCAGTTCTTC.

The genes are TRBV3-1 and TRBJ2-1, with D tentatively TRBD2 (5 bases). This CDR3 has 15 residues. Trimming pared 4 bases from V and 3 bases from J, leaving 13 bases between. Looked up from germline, CDR1 is LGHDT and CDR2 is YNNKEL (reference sequence). CDR3 region: CASSPGKVVYNEQFF. The CDR3 nucleotides are TGTGCCAGCAGCCCGGGAAAGGTTGTCTACAATGAGCAGTTCTTC.

This chain joins TRBV11-3 and TRBJ2-1; 7 bases are a match to TRBD2. Germline CDR1 is SGHNT and CDR2 is YENEEA. J was trimmed by 6 bases and V by 5 bases; bases with no gene match: 10. The CDR3 consists of 15 residues. The CDR3 bases are TGTGCCAGCAGCCCGACTAGCTTCGGGCGCAATGAGCAGTTCTTC. Encoded protein: CASSPTSFGRNEQFF.

The genes are TRBV3-1 and TRBJ2-5; the D is unclear. The germline V gene encodes CDR1 LGHDT and CDR2 YNNKEL (reference sequence). CDR3 length: 15 amino acids. The germline V and J ends were trimmed by 1 base and 7 bases, with 16 bases remaining between them. Written as DNA, the CDR3 is TGTGCCAGCAGCCAAGGGGTCGCTGGGTCGGGGACCCAGTACTTC. Protein product: CASSQGVAGSGTQYF.

This clonotype turned up a few times. V gene TRBV24-1 combines with J gene TRBJ2-1; tentatively, D is TRBD1 (6 bases). V lost 4 bases and J 7 bases, leaving 31 bases between the germline ends. The CDR3 consists of 20 residues. CDR1 is KGHDR, CDR2 SFDVKD, per germline. The CDR3 DNA follows: TGTGCCACCAGTGAAAGAAAGGACAGCGCCATAATAGGGGCTGAGAATGAGCAGTTCTTC. Translated: CATSERKDSAIIGAENEQFF.

The J gene is TRBJ2-1, the V gene TRBV2; tentative D call: TRBD2 (5 bases). The CDR3 sequence is 18 residues long. V lost 3 bases to trimming and J lost 0 bases, with 18 bases between them. CDR1 and CDR2 from the germline V gene are SNHLY and FYNNEI. CDR3 bases: TGTGCCAGCAGTGACTACGGCGGGTTATTCAGCTCCTACAATGAGCAGTTCTTC. It is translated as CASSDYGGLFSSYNEQFF. The full variable domain, rest sourced from reference TRBV2 and TRBJ2-1, is EPEVTQTPSHQVTQMGQEVILRCVPISNHLYFYWYRQILGQKVEFLVSFYNNEISEKSEIFDDQFSVERPDGSNFTLKIRSTKLEDSAMYFCASSDYGGLFSSYNEQFFGPGTRLTVL.

This clonotype was recorded a few times. The chain employs TRBV20-1 and TRBJ1-1; 7 bases are shared with TRBD1. The CDR3 loop spans 13 amino acids. Germline V gene lookup returns CDR1 DFQATT and CDR2 SNEGSKA (reference sequence). V lost 6 bases, J lost 4 bases, and 8 bases stayed unmatched. This chain's CDR3 is CSAPTGWTTEAFF. In DNA form, the CDR3 reads TGCAGTGCACCGACAGGGTGGACCACTGAAGCTTTCTTT.

This clonotype came up a few times. The chain links TRBV5-1 to TRBJ2-1; D call uncertain. Trimming removed 4 bases from V and 0 bases from J, with 11 bases in between. Germline lookup yields CDR1 SGHRS and CDR2 YFSETQ. The CDR3 extends over 15 amino acids. DNA of the CDR3: TGCGCCAGCAGCGAAGGGCTCTTCTCCTACAATGAGCAGTTCTTC. Translating it yields CASSEGLFSYNEQFF.

This clonotype was observed a handful of times. The V gene is TRBV6-6, the J gene TRBJ2-7; 7 bases are a match to TRBD2. J gave up 3 bases and V 6 bases, and 5 bases lay outside the gene matches. The germline CDR1 and CDR2 sequences are MNHNY and SVGAGI (reference sequence). The CDR3 is made up of 13 amino acids. The CDR3 nucleotides read TGTGCCAGCAGCTCCCCTAGCGGCTACGAGCAGTACTTC. As protein: CASSSPSGYEQYF.

The chain recombines TRBV19 with TRBJ1-6, with D possibly matching TRBD1 (5 bases). V gave up 2 bases and J gave up 6 bases, with 8 bases separating them. The germline V gene has CDR1 LNHDA and CDR2 SQIVND (reference sequence). This CDR3 is built from 14 residues. The CDR3 region is CASSIRGGNSPLHF. The CDR3, as DNA: TGTGCCAGTAGTATAAGGGGAGGTAATTCACCCCTCCACTTT.

This clonotype was seen just once. V gene TRBV20-1 combines with J gene TRBJ2-2, with a possible D match to TRBD1 (5 bases). V was trimmed by 2 bases and J by 7 bases, leaving 17 bases between them. The CDR3 runs to 15 residues. Germline V lookup: CDR1 DFQATT, CDR2 SNEGSKA (reference sequence). CDR3 region: CSARPWQGRVGELFF. The DNA for the CDR3 is TGCAGTGCTAGACCCTGGCAGGGAAGGGTCGGGGAGCTGTTTTTT.

J is TRBJ1-5 and V is TRBV20-1, with 11 bases matching TRBD1. This CDR3 is built from 14 residues. The V and J ends lost 3 bases and 6 bases, in that order; junction bases with no gene match: 4. The germline V gene encodes CDR1 DFQATT and CDR2 SNEGSKA (reference sequence). The CDR3 loop reads CSASRTGGPQPQHF. The CDR3 nucleotides read TGCAGTGCTAGTAGGACAGGGGGCCCTCAGCCCCAGCATTTT.

The chain couples TRBV11-2 to TRBJ2-7; D is unclear. Germline V CDR1 and CDR2: SGHAT, FQNNGV. The CDR3 totals 14 residues. Trimming stripped 2 bases from V and 6 bases from J, with 14 bases between. The CDR3 reads CASSLYLEGLEQYF. CDR3 DNA sequence: TGTGCCAGCAGCTTATACCTAGAAGGTCTCGAGCAGTACTTC.

This clonotype showed up just a few times. The chain links TRBV24-1 to TRBJ2-3, with TRBD1 matching 7 bases. There are 15 residues in the CDR3. The junction had 3 bases not matched to a gene; V was cut back by 4 bases and J by 0 bases. CDR1 KGHDR and CDR2 SFDVKD come from the germline V gene. The CDR3 loop is CATSEGGVSTDTQYF. Written as DNA, the CDR3 is TGTGCCACCAGTGAAGGGGGCGTTAGCACAGATACGCAGTATTTT.

This clonotype was seen only a few times. CDR3 residues: CASSVTGKVTYNEQFF. CDR3 bases: TGTGCCAGCAGCGTGACAGGCAAAGTCACCTACAATGAGCAGTTCTTC. The V gene is TRBV3-1, the J gene TRBJ2-1; TRBD1 is a possible D gene (6 bases). CDR3 length: 16 amino acids. Trimming shortened V by 5 bases and J by 2 bases, and 16 bases separated the two germline ends. Germline CDR1 and CDR2: LGHDT and YNNKEL (reference sequence).

This clonotype was seen only a few times. The rearrangement links TRBV3-1 to TRBJ2-1; no definite D call. V was cut by 1 base and J by 6 bases, with 10 bases left in between. The CDR3 length is 14 residues. Germline V gives CDR1 LGHDT, CDR2 YNNKEL (reference sequence). CDR3 loop: CASSQGTVTNEQFF. CDR3 DNA: TGTGCCAGCAGCCAAGGGACGGTGACCAATGAGCAGTTCTTC.

This clonotype has more than one count but fewer than ten. This sequence joins TRBV25-1 and TRBJ1-2; TRBD1 aligns across 7 bases. The CDR3 is 17 residues long. Germline values: CDR1 MGHDK, CDR2 SYGVNS. Trimming at V came to 2 bases and at J to 4 bases, leaving 13 bases not matched to a gene. CDR3 DNA sequence: TGTGCCAGCAGTGAACATTCCCCAGGGGGGTCCTCCTATGGCTACACCTTC. Its translation is CASSEHSPGGSSYGYTF.

There are a few counts of this clonotype. The gene calls are TRBV20-1 and TRBJ2-1, with TRBD2 identical over 12 bases. This CDR3 region has 14 residues. V lost 4 bases and J lost 6; bases outside the gene matches: 4. CDR1 DFQATT and CDR2 SNEGSKA come from the germline V gene (reference sequence). The CDR3 nucleotides read TGCAGTGCTAATCTAGCGGGAGGGCCCAATGAGCAGTTCTTC. It yields the protein CSANLAGGPNEQFF.

The DNA of the CDR3 is TGTGCCAGCAGCTCCAGCCCTCCATCCTCCGATACGCAGTATTTT. As protein: CASSSSPPSSDTQYF. The chain employs TRBV7-9 and TRBJ2-3; D call uncertain. The CDR3 runs 15 residues. Trimming shortened V by 4 bases and J by 6 bases, and 17 bases separated the two germline ends. Germline CDR1 and CDR2: SEHNR and FQNEAQ (reference sequence).

The rearrangement joins TRBV6-2 or TRBV6-3 to TRBJ2-7, with 8 bases that match TRBD2. The trim removed 2 bases at V and 5 bases at J, leaving 8 bases unmatched. The CDR3 covers 15 residues. CDR1 is MNHEY and CDR2 is SVGEGT in the germline V gene. The CDR3 region is CASSYPSGRRNEQYF. As DNA, the CDR3 is TGTGCCAGCAGTTACCCGAGCGGGAGAAGGAACGAGCAGTACTTC.

V usage is TRBV7-2 and J usage is TRBJ1-1; perhaps TRBD1 as D (6 bases). CDR1 is SGHTA, CDR2 FQGNSA, per germline. Trimming shortened V by 10 bases and J by 0 bases, and 18 bases separated the two germline ends. The CDR3 length is 15 residues. CDR3 in DNA: TGTGCCACCCCCGGCAGGGGAGGCATGAACACTGAAGCTTTCTTT. This translates into CATPGRGGMNTEAFF.

The genes are TRBV29-1 and TRBJ1-4; D remains ambiguous. V was cut by 6 bases and J by 13 bases, with 15 bases left in between. Germline values: CDR1 SQVTM, CDR2 ANQGSEA. The CDR3 length is 11 residues. The CDR3 DNA follows: TGCAGCGTCCCTAAGGGCCCAGTACTGTTTTTT. Translating it yields CSVPKGPVLFF.

This sequence joins TRBV7-9 and TRBJ2-1; TRBD1 agrees at 11 bases. Germline V gene data show CDR1 as SEHNR and CDR2 as FQNEAQ (reference sequence). This CDR3 has 16 amino acids. V was pared by 5 bases and J by 4 bases, with 7 bases of the junction left unmatched. The CDR3 sequence is CASSPGQGALYNEQFF. The CDR3 bases are TGTGCCAGCAGCCCCGGACAGGGGGCGCTTTACAATGAGCAGTTCTTC.

This clonotype was counted once. V and J are TRBV7-6 and TRBJ2-3; 9 bases map to TRBD1. The CDR3 sequence is 15 residues long. The V and J ends lost 4 bases and 10 bases, in that order; junction bases with no gene match: 12. Germline V gene sequence: CDR1 SGHVS, CDR2 FNYEAQ. CDR3 sequence (DNA): TGTGCCAGCAGCTCCGGGACAGGGAGATCCCGTTCGCAGTATTTT. Its protein is CASSSGTGRSRSQYF. Looking up the rest from reference TRBV7-6 and TRBJ2-3 gives the full variable domain: GAGVSQSPRYKVTKRGQDVALRCDPISGHVSLYWYRQALGQGPEFLTYFNYEAQQDKSGLPNDRFSAERPEGSISTLTIQRTEQRDSAMYRCASSSGTGRSRSQYFGPGTRLTVL.

V usage is TRBV6-4 and J usage is TRBJ2-7, with D uncertain. V was pared by 6 bases and J by 4 bases, with 7 bases between. This CDR3 contains 11 residues. CDR1 MRHNA and CDR2 SNTAGT come from the germline V gene. CDR3 region: CASRMLYEQYF. CDR3 in DNA: TGTGCCAGCAGGATGCTATACGAGCAGTACTTC.

In this sample, this clonotype turned up a few times. The gene calls are TRBV6-5 and TRBJ2-7, with 9 bases aligning to TRBD2. The CDR3 consists of 13 residues. Germline CDR1 and CDR2: MNHEY and SVGAGI. J lost 2 bases, V lost 9 bases, and 5 bases had no gene match. The CDR3 loop reads CASGLANPYEQYF. The CDR3 nucleotides are TGTGCCAGTGGACTAGCGAACCCCTACGAGCAGTACTTC.

This clonotype has just a few counts. V usage is TRBV6-1 and J usage is TRBJ1-2; D might be TRBD1 (6 bases). Trimming took 2 bases from V and 4 from J, leaving 14 bases between them. CDR1 MNHNS and CDR2 SASEGT come from the germline V gene. The CDR3 length is 15 residues. CDR3 protein: CASSEQEGVTYGYTF. For the CDR3, the DNA is TGTGCCAGCAGTGAACAAGAGGGGGTTACCTATGGCTACACCTTC.

The chain carries TRBV20-1 and TRBJ1-2; D gene ambiguous. Germline V lookup: CDR1 DFQATT, CDR2 SNEGSKA (reference sequence). V was clipped by 0 bases and J by 1 base, with 6 bases between them. This CDR3 contains 13 residues. The CDR3, as DNA: TGCAGTGCTAGAGAGCACAGTAACTATGGCTACACCTTC. Translation: CSAREHSNYGYTF.

This clonotype was found a few times. The V call is TRBV2, the J call TRBJ2-3; the D call may be TRBD1 or TRBD2 (6 bases each). CDR3 size: 15 residues. Germline CDR1 SNHLY, CDR2 FYNNEI. The V end lost 7 bases, the J end lost 4 bases, and 18 bases lay between the germline ends. The CDR3: CASTTEGEPPDTQYF. The CDR3 nucleotides are TGTGCCAGCACCACGGAGGGGGAACCCCCAGATACGCAGTATTTT.